Below, 29 T cell receptor beta chains from the same sample are listed, as sequenced in a study of vaccination and CD4 T cells after COVID-19. Cultured CD4+ T cells had their DNA profiled by the Oncomine TCR Beta short-read assay. Extraction of genomic DNA was performed on cultured CD4+ T cells. One entry per CDR3 protein, called by TCRdb with MiXCR from the PCR reads. Among roughly 9,000 distinct CDR3 sequences listed, roughly 33% were seen once. The treatment denotes: roughly 10-day PBMC culture with coronavirus spike peptide pools or control peptides (ViraFEST assay). The unexposed donor gave CD4+ T cells before the COVID-19 pandemic (2011-2018). Their cognate antigens are unknown. The source material was CD4+ T cells from blood, cultured in vitro. Source of these receptors: a human donor in good health.

The sample holds a few counts of this clonotype. V usage is TRBV11-2 and J usage is TRBJ1-2; D remains ambiguous. The CDR3 covers 13 residues. Trimming left V 1 base short and J 6 bases short, with 9 bases between. Germline V gene sequence: CDR1 SGHAT, CDR2 FQNNGV. The CDR3 reads CASSLGPQDGYTF. The DNA for the CDR3 is TGTGCCAGCAGCTTAGGACCCCAGGATGGCTACACCTTC.

The chain couples TRBV5-6 to TRBJ1-3, with TRBD1 as a possible D gene (6 bases). The CDR3 is 15 amino acids. Germline CDR1 reads SGHDT; CDR2 reads YYEEEE. V was pared by 4 bases and J by 0 bases, with 11 bases between. CDR3: CASSPGQLSGNTIYF. The CDR3 DNA is TGTGCCAGCAGCCCTGGACAGCTCTCTGGAAACACCATATATTTT.

This clonotype was seen only a few times. The chain links TRBV29-1 to TRBJ1-1; D not certain. The germline V and J ends were trimmed by 6 bases and 4 bases, with 12 bases remaining between them. Germline CDR1 and CDR2: SQVTM and ANQGSEA. CDR3 length equals 12 residues. The CDR3, as DNA: TGCAGCGTATCCAGCTTGGCCACTGAAGCTTTCTTT. Protein: CSVSSLATEAFF.

The chain carries TRBV21-1 and TRBJ2-5; no check of the table's D call, TRBD1, against the DNA was made. TRBV21-1 is tagged as a pseudogene. The CDR3 spans 16 residues. CDR3 region: CASRPGRDRGRETQYF. The CDR3 DNA reads TGTGCCAGCAGACCCGGCCGGGACAGGGGACGAGAGACCCAGTACTTC.

This clonotype is classed as medium-sized. The chain links TRBV15 to TRBJ2-2; either TRBD1 or TRBD2 may fit D (5 bases each). The germline V and J ends were trimmed by 0 bases and 4 bases, with 9 bases remaining between them. The germline V gene has CDR1 LNHNV and CDR2 YYDKDF (reference sequence). The CDR3 is made up of 15 amino acids. The CDR3 DNA reads as TGTGCCACCAGCAGAGAGAGGGGTGGCACCGGGGAGCTGTTTTTT. Encoded protein: CATSRERGGTGELFF.

There are a few counts of this clonotype. The V and J genes are TRBV20-1 and TRBJ1-1; unclear D gene. Trimming cost V 6 bases and J 4 bases, with 18 bases left between them. The CDR3 has 14 residues. Germline-derived CDR1 and CDR2 are DFQATT and SNEGSKA (reference sequence). The CDR3 nucleotides read TGCAGTGCCAAGATACTAGGGAATCCCACTGAAGCTTTCTTT. It encodes CSAKILGNPTEAFF.

This clonotype was recorded a few times. This chain links TRBV4-1 with TRBJ1-5; no reliable D call. Germline lookup yields CDR1 MGHRA and CDR2 YSYEKL. Trimming left V 5 bases short and J 2 bases short, with 16 bases between. This CDR3 region has 16 residues. The CDR3 here is CASSSLGRGRNQPQHF. CDR3 in DNA: TGCGCCAGCAGCTCCCTTGGGCGGGGTCGCAATCAGCCCCAGCATTTT.

The V call is TRBV20-1, the J call TRBJ2-5; D is perhaps TRBD1 or TRBD2 (5 bases each). CDR1 DFQATT and CDR2 SNEGSKA come from the germline V gene (reference sequence). V was cut by 0 bases and J by 5 bases, with 19 bases left in between. The CDR3 covers 16 residues. This CDR3 is CSARDPGTGRPETQYF. CDR3 sequence (DNA): TGCAGTGCTAGAGACCCAGGGACGGGCCGTCCGGAGACCCAGTACTTC.

This chain joins TRBV19 and TRBJ2-1; D gene uncertain. This CDR3 is 13 amino acids long. Germline V gene sequence: CDR1 LNHDA, CDR2 SQIVND (reference sequence). The ends were cut back, 3 bases at V and 3 bases at J, with 6 bases in the middle. The DNA for the CDR3 is TGTGCCAGTAGTATTCGACTCTACAATGAGCAGTTCTTC. This encodes CASSIRLYNEQFF. Full variable domain (rest looked up from reference TRBV19 and TRBJ2-1): DGGITQSPKYLFRKEGQNVTLSCEQNLNHDAMYWYRQDPGQGLRLIYYSQIVNDFQKGDIAEGYSVSREKKESFPLTVTSAQKNPTAFYLCASSIRLYNEQFFGPGTRLTVL.

V usage is TRBV11-3 and J usage is TRBJ2-2; D is undetermined. This CDR3 region has 12 residues. V gave up 6 bases and J gave up 4 bases, with 6 bases separating them. Germline lookup yields CDR1 SGHNT and CDR2 YENEEA. The DNA for the CDR3 is TGTGCCAGCAGGATTGGCACCGGGGAGCTGTTTTTT. Translating it yields CASRIGTGELFF.

This clonotype was counted only a few times. DNA for the CDR3: TGCGCCAGCAGCTTGGGGGGGGCCCGAAACACTGAAGCTTTCTTT. It codes for CASSLGGARNTEAFF. The rearrangement links TRBV5-1 to TRBJ1-1; TRBD1 might be the D (6 bases). The ends were cut back, 0 bases at V and 2 bases at J, with 11 bases in the middle. The CDR3 has 15 residues. In germline, CDR1 is SGHRS, CDR2 YFSETQ.

This clonotype came up a few times. The chain links TRBV6-1 to TRBJ2-7; tentatively, D is TRBD1 (5 bases). Germline V gene lookup returns CDR1 MNHNS and CDR2 SASEGT. The germline V and J ends were trimmed by 8 bases and 4 bases, with 12 bases remaining between them. This CDR3 is 12 amino acids long. The CDR3 DNA reads as TGTGCCAGCGGGGCGCGGTGGTACGAGCAGTACTTC. As protein: CASGARWYEQYF.

The chain uses TRBV6-4 and TRBJ2-3; 7 nucleotides match TRBD2. Germline loops: CDR1 MRHNA, CDR2 SNTAGT. V lost 0 bases to trimming and J lost 3 bases; unmatched junction nucleotides: 0. This CDR3 spans 14 amino acids. The CDR3 sequence: CASSDSGGTDTQYF. As DNA, the CDR3 is TGTGCCAGCAGTGACTCGGGAGGGACAGATACGCAGTATTTT.

The chain is built from TRBV7-3 and TRBJ2-1; 7 positions match TRBD2. The CDR3 totals 16 residues. The V and J ends lost 5 bases and 0 bases, in that order; junction bases with no gene match: 7. Germline V gives CDR1 SGHTA, CDR2 FQGTGA. The CDR3 loop reads CASSITRTSSYNEQFF. CDR3 DNA sequence: TGTGCCAGCAGCATTACCCGGACTAGCTCCTACAATGAGCAGTTCTTC.

The chain carries TRBV6-4 and TRBJ2-1; no firm D call. Between the trimmed V and J ends, which lost 1 base and 0 bases, there was a span of 10 bases. The CDR3 extends over 16 amino acids. Germline-derived CDR1 and CDR2 are MRHNA and SNTAGT. The CDR3 bases are TGTGCCAGCAGTGACTTTAGACGGAGCTCCTACAATGAGCAGTTCTTC. It codes for CASSDFRRSSYNEQFF.

The chain recombines TRBV20-1 with TRBJ2-7; 8 bases match TRBD2. In germline, CDR1 is DFQATT, CDR2 SNEGSKA (reference sequence). V was clipped by 6 bases and J by 0 bases; unmatched bases: 7. The CDR3 has 14 residues. The CDR3: CSAHSSGRSYEQYF. CDR3 coding DNA: TGCAGTGCCCACTCTAGCGGGCGCTCCTACGAGCAGTACTTC.

This clonotype showed up just a few times. The V gene is TRBV27, the J gene TRBJ1-5; D possibly corresponds to TRBD1 (5 bases). V dropped 4 bases and J dropped 2 bases, with 30 bases sitting between them. This CDR3 has 21 residues. CDR1 and CDR2 (germline): MNHEY, SMNVEV (reference sequence). In DNA form, the CDR3 reads TGTGCCAGCAGTTCCTTCACTTCACCTGGACAAATCTTCGACGGCAATCAGCCCCAGCATTTT. It codes for CASSSFTSPGQIFDGNQPQHF.

V usage is TRBV6-2 or TRBV6-3 and J usage is TRBJ2-1, with TRBD2 matching 13 bases. Germline V gene lookup returns CDR1 MNHEY and CDR2 SVGEGT. This CDR3 region has 15 residues. With 7 bases clipped from V and 9 bases from J, the junction kept 9 bases outside the gene matches. In nucleotides, the CDR3 is TGTGCCAGCAACTCCGGGACTAGCGGGATCGGTGAGCAGTTCTTC. Its protein product is CASNSGTSGIGEQFF.

This clonotype occurred a few times. This chain joins TRBV24-1 and TRBJ2-5; 10 nucleotides agree with TRBD1. V shed 4 bases, J shed 4 bases, and the junction held 14 bases outside the gene matches. This CDR3 comprises 18 residues. Per germline, CDR1 KGHDR and CDR2 SFDVKD. The CDR3 region has the DNA TGTGCCACCAGTGACCCGGCCTGGGACAGGGGCCGAGGAGAGACCCAGTACTTC. The encoded protein is CATSDPAWDRGRGETQYF.

This clonotype was counted a few times. The V gene is TRBV7-2, the J gene TRBJ2-5; 13 bases fit TRBD2. V lost 6 bases, J lost 5 bases, and 6 bases stayed unmatched. Germline V gene data show CDR1 as SGHTA and CDR2 as FQGNSA. This CDR3 spans 15 amino acids. The CDR3 region is CASRLTSGRWETQYF. For the CDR3, the DNA is TGTGCCAGCAGACTGACTAGCGGGAGGTGGGAGACCCAGTACTTC.

This clonotype has just one count. The junction shows a germline mismatch at one end, possibly a read error. V is TRBV15 and J is TRBJ2-3, with D perhaps being TRBD1 or TRBD2 (6 bases each). The V gene's germline CDR1 is LNHNV and CDR2 YYDKDF (reference sequence). The CDR3 consists of 15 residues. CDR3 sequence (DNA): TGTACCACCAGCAGGGGACTCCTCCCCACAGATACGCAGTATTTT. This codes for CTTSRGLLPTDTQYF. Full variable domain (rest looked up from reference TRBV15 and TRBJ2-3): DAMVIQNPRYQVTQFGKPVTLSCSQTLNHNVMYWYQQKSSQAPKLLFHYYDKDFNNEADTPDNFQSRRPNTSFCFLDIRSPGLGDTAMYLCTTSRGLLPTDTQYFGPGTRLTVL.

This clonotype was seen more than once but under ten times. The rearrangement joins TRBV10-3 to TRBJ1-1, with TRBD1 as a possible D gene (6 bases). Germline V lookup: CDR1 ENHRY, CDR2 SYGVKD. Trimming stripped 4 bases from V and 2 bases from J, with 11 bases between. The CDR3 extends over 14 amino acids. Written as DNA, the CDR3 is TGTGCCATCAGTGGGGAGGGGGGTAACACTGAAGCTTTCTTT. Amino acid sequence: CAISGEGGNTEAFF.

The CDR3 is CASRRDGLGDSPLHF. DNA of the CDR3: TGTGCCAGCAGGCGCGACGGATTGGGAGATTCACCCCTCCACTTT. V usage is TRBV6-1 and J usage is TRBJ1-6; D is unresolved. CDR1 and CDR2 from the germline V gene are MNHNS and SASEGT. V was cut by 6 bases and J by 8 bases, with 17 bases left in between. The CDR3 has 15 amino acids.

This clonotype was detected only a few times. The chain joins TRBV28 to TRBJ2-2; possible D gene TRBD1, 6 bases. The germline gives CDR1 MDHEN, CDR2 SYDVKM. The length of the CDR3 is 17 residues. V lost 4 bases to trimming and J lost 2 bases, with 17 bases between them. The CDR3 DNA reads as TGTGCCAGCAGTTATGGTGCTGGGGGCGTCAACACCGGGGAGCTGTTTTTT. Its translation is CASSYGAGGVNTGELFF.

The rearrangement links TRBV24-1 to TRBJ1-1; a possible D gene is TRBD1 (6 bases). Looked up from germline, CDR1 is KGHDR and CDR2 is SFDVKD. Trimming shortened V by 4 bases and J by 5 bases, and 16 bases separated the two germline ends. The CDR3 spans 15 residues. In DNA form, the CDR3 reads TGTGCCACCAGTGACTCTTTGACAGGCGGGACTGAAGCTTTCTTT. Encoded protein: CATSDSLTGGTEAFF.

The chain couples TRBV28 to TRBJ2-5, with D perhaps given as TRBD1 or TRBD2 (5 bases each). CDR1 is MDHEN and CDR2 is SYDVKM in the germline V gene. The length of the CDR3 is 13 residues. With 5 bases removed from V and 5 bases from J, the gap between germline ends came to 12 bases. CDR3 sequence reads: CASSTGTVETQYF. Written as DNA, the CDR3 is TGTGCCAGCAGTACCGGGACGGTGGAGACCCAGTACTTC.

This clonotype was detected only a few times. This rearrangement joins TRBV7-9 to TRBJ2-1; TRBD1 matches 8 bases. With V trimmed by 5 bases and J by 3 bases, 3 bases remained unmatched. Germline V gene sequence: CDR1 SEHNR, CDR2 FQNEAQ (reference sequence). This CDR3 has 14 residues. CDR3 in amino acids: CASSPDRVYNEQFF. CDR3 nucleotide sequence: TGTGCCAGCAGCCCGGACAGGGTCTACAATGAGCAGTTCTTC.

The chain uses TRBV29-1 and TRBJ2-2; tentatively, D is TRBD1 or TRBD2 (5 bases each). Trimming stripped 6 bases from V and 7 bases from J, with 21 bases between. Germline V CDR1 and CDR2: SQVTM, ANQGSEA. This CDR3 has 15 amino acids. In DNA form, the CDR3 reads TGCAGCGTCCTATTCCCGGGACGCTGGAACGGGGAGCTGTTTTTT. It specifies CSVLFPGRWNGELFF.

This rearrangement joins TRBV20-1 to TRBJ1-2, with D maybe TRBD1 (5 bases). Germline V gene lookup returns CDR1 DFQATT and CDR2 SNEGSKA (reference sequence). This CDR3 spans 12 amino acids. V was clipped by 3 bases and J by 5 bases, with 10 bases between them. CDR3 in amino acids: CSASSGNYGYTF. The DNA for the CDR3 is TGCAGTGCTAGCTCAGGGAATTATGGCTACACCTTC.